The 29 T cell receptor beta chains listed next were all sequenced from one sample in a study of blood T cell repertoires in COVID-19. Only in-frame clones appear in the TCRdb table, and some are missing; sequencing was by immunoSEQ multiplex PCR. The sample holds more than 95,000 clones, around 70% seen once. The sequenced sample was peripheral blood. The receptors derive from a man between 60 and 70 years old with acute or convalescent COVID-19.

CDR3 region: CASSPRQAIPHGYTF. For the CDR3, the DNA is TGTGCCAGCAGCCCCCGACAGGCTATCCCACATGGCTACACCTTC. The chain carries TRBV7-8 and TRBJ1-2, with D perhaps matching TRBD1 (6 bases). Deletions cut 5 bases from V and 6 bases from J, with 19 bases between. This CDR3 has 15 amino acids. Germline-derived CDR1 and CDR2 are SGHVS and FQNEAQ.

DNA for the CDR3: TGTGCCATCAGTGGCGGACTAGCGTCGGCCCAGTACTTC. Encoded protein: CAISGGLASAQYF. The chain combines TRBV10-3 with TRBJ2-5, with 9 bases identical to TRBD2. Germline trimming cut 4 bases from V and 9 bases from J; bases unmatched to any gene: 6. There are 13 residues in the CDR3. The germline gives CDR1 ENHRY, CDR2 SYGVKD.

For the CDR3, the DNA is TGTGCTAGTGGTTTATGGGAGCCCAATCAGCCCCAGCATTTT. Its translation: CASGLWEPNQPQHF. The chain uses TRBV12-5 and TRBJ1-5; no firm D call. CDR3 length: 14 residues. Germline assignment: CDR1 LGHNT and CDR2 FRNRAP. V was cut by 3 bases and J by 3 bases, with 9 bases left in between.

This CDR3 reads CASSARLAGVGNTGELFF. The CDR3 DNA follows: TGCGCCAGCAGTGCGCGACTAGCGGGAGTAGGGAACACCGGGGAGCTGTTTTTT. The chain couples TRBV10-1 to TRBJ2-2; 12 bases map to TRBD2. Trimming removed 4 bases from V and 1 base from J; junction bases left unmatched: 7. The CDR3 contains 18 residues. Germline V gene sequence: CDR1 WNHNN, CDR2 SYGVQD (reference sequence).

The chain is built from TRBV29-1 and TRBJ1-2; the match to TRBD1 covers 9 bases. With 4 bases clipped from V and 2 bases from J, the junction kept 2 bases outside the gene matches. The CDR3 extends over 13 amino acids. Germline CDR1 and CDR2: SQVTM and ANQGSEA. In DNA, the CDR3 is TGCAGCGTTGCAACAGGGGGCAACTATGGCTACACCTTC. Translation gives CSVATGGNYGYTF. Combining the CDR3 with reference TRBV29-1 and TRBJ1-2 gives the whole variable domain SAVISQKPSRDICQRGTSLTIQCQVDSQVTMMFWYRQQPGQSLTLIATANQGSEATYESGFVIDKFPISRPNLTFSTLTVSNMSPEDSSIYLCSVATGGNYGYTFGSGTRLTVV.

This chain joins TRBV19 and TRBJ2-3; 10 nucleotides agree with TRBD1. The germline V gene has CDR1 LNHDA and CDR2 SQIVND (reference sequence). The V gene end was trimmed by 1 base and the J gene end by 0 bases; junction bases not matched to a gene: 4. This CDR3 comprises 17 residues. CDR3 amino acids: CASSIGTGGLSTDTQYF. In DNA, the CDR3 is TGTGCCAGTAGTATAGGGACAGGGGGGCTAAGCACAGATACGCAGTATTTT.

Written as DNA, the CDR3 is TGTGCCTGGAGCGGCCCAGGGCGAGCCAAAAACATTCAGTACTTC. Its protein is CAWSGPGRAKNIQYF. The chain uses TRBV30 and TRBJ2-4; a possible D gene is TRBD1 (5 bases). The germline CDR1 and CDR2 sequences are GTSNPN and SVGIG (reference sequence). V shed 3 bases and J shed 0 bases, with 12 bases lying between them. The CDR3 is made up of 15 amino acids.

The chain couples TRBV5-1 to TRBJ1-2, with 10 bases lining up with TRBD1. V shed 0 bases and J 3 bases; nucleotides not matched to a gene: 8. Looked up from germline, CDR1 is SGHRS and CDR2 is YFSETQ. The CDR3 consists of 17 residues. In nucleotides, the CDR3 is TGCGCCAGCAGCTTGGAGGGACAGGGGAGAGGTGACTATGGCTACACCTTC. Translation gives CASSLEGQGRGDYGYTF. The variable domain in full, with the rest retrieved from reference TRBV5-1 and TRBJ1-2, is KAGVTQTPRYLIKTRGQQVTLSCSPISGHRSVSWYQQTPGQGLQFLFEYFSETQRNKGNFPGRFSGRQFSNSRSEMNVSTLELGDSALYLCASSLEGQGRGDYGYTFGSGTRLTVV.

This sequence joins TRBV7-9 and TRBJ2-7, with 7 positions matching TRBD1. Germline V gene lookup returns CDR1 SEHNR and CDR2 FQNEAQ (reference sequence). The V and J ends lost 1 base and 0 bases, in that order; junction bases with no gene match: 6. This CDR3 has 16 amino acids. This CDR3 reads CASSLVGRGNSYEQYF. The DNA for the CDR3 is TGTGCCAGCAGCTTAGTGGGCAGGGGGAACTCCTACGAGCAGTACTTC.

The chain combines TRBV20-1 with TRBJ1-2; D is perhaps TRBD1 (5 bases). The germline V gene has CDR1 DFQATT and CDR2 SNEGSKA (reference sequence). This CDR3 has 11 residues. V lost 1 base and J lost 8, with 8 bases in between. CDR3: CSARAGWGYTF. Here the CDR3 DNA reads TGCAGTGCTAGAGCAGGGTGGGGCTACACCTTC.

This chain joins TRBV19 and TRBJ1-6; TRBD1 is a possible D gene (5 bases). V lost 4 bases to trimming and J lost 11 bases, with 18 bases between them. Germline loops: CDR1 LNHDA, CDR2 SQIVND (reference sequence). There are 15 residues in the CDR3. In nucleotides, the CDR3 is TGTGCCAGTAGTACCCACGGGACTCCCCAACCACCCCTCCACTTT. It encodes CASSTHGTPQPPLHF. Variable domain in full (rest from reference TRBV19 and TRBJ1-6): DGGITQSPKYLFRKEGQNVTLSCEQNLNHDAMYWYRQDPGQGLRLIYYSQIVNDFQKGDIAEGYSVSREKKESFPLTVTSAQKNPTAFYLCASSTHGTPQPPLHFGNGTRLTVT.

This clone was seen only once. This rearrangement joins TRBV19 to TRBJ2-1, with TRBD1 matching 8 bases. Unmatched junction bases numbered 7, after V lost 5 bases and J lost 4 bases. Germline assignment: CDR1 LNHDA and CDR2 SQIVND (reference sequence). This CDR3 is built from 15 residues. The CDR3 sequence is CASSVRGRRYNEQFF. CDR3 DNA: TGTGCCAGTAGTGTCAGGGGGCGCCGGTACAATGAGCAGTTCTTC.

The V and J genes are TRBV10-3 and TRBJ2-3; 9 bases are a match to TRBD2. After removal of 4 bases from V and 6 bases from J, the junction contained 11 bases not matched to a gene. The germline gives CDR1 ENHRY, CDR2 SYGVKD. CDR3 length: 16 residues. This CDR3 is CAISGGQERGADTQYF. CDR3 bases: TGTGCCATCAGTGGAGGGCAGGAGCGGGGGGCGGATACGCAGTATTTT.

This clone was counted a single time. CDR3 amino acids: CASRRGAALSYGYTF. As DNA, the CDR3 is TGTGCCAGCCGAAGGGGTGCCGCGCTAAGCTATGGCTACACCTTC. This rearrangement joins TRBV2 to TRBJ1-2; possibly TRBD1 for D (5 bases). Trimming pared 8 bases from V and 4 bases from J, leaving 20 bases between. The CDR3 spans 15 residues. Germline V gene lookup returns CDR1 SNHLY and CDR2 FYNNEI.

This clone has a count of ten or more. In the same sample, other DNA sequences code for this CDR3. The CDR3: CASSSQGYEQYF. The CDR3 bases are TGCGCCAGCAGCTCACAGGGATACGAGCAGTACTTC. V is TRBV5-1 and J is TRBJ2-7; possible D gene TRBD1, 6 bases. V lost 3 bases, J lost 4 bases, and 8 bases lay in between. CDR1 is SGHRS, CDR2 YFSETQ, per germline. The CDR3 totals 12 residues.

The gene calls are TRBV23-1 and TRBJ2-1; 8 nucleotides align to TRBD1. TRBV23-1 is classed as an ORF, of uncertain function. The CDR3 contains 17 residues. The V gene end was trimmed by 3 bases and the J gene end by 0 bases; junction bases not matched to a gene: 7. Written as DNA, the CDR3 is TGCGCCAGCAGTCACCAGGGGGCTCCTGGCTCCTACAATGAGCAGTTCTTC. Protein sequence: CASSHQGAPGSYNEQFF.

The chain employs TRBV24-1 and TRBJ2-1; 10 positions agree with TRBD1. Losses at the gene ends were 3 bases for V and 9 bases for J; bases not matched to a gene: 7. The CDR3 contains 15 residues. Germline values: CDR1 KGHDR, CDR2 SFDVKD. The CDR3 loop is CATSDPGTGVGEQFF. Written as DNA, the CDR3 is TGTGCCACCAGTGATCCCGGGACAGGGGTGGGTGAGCAGTTCTTC.

The J gene is TRBJ1-1, the V gene TRBV4-1, with D tentatively TRBD1 (5 bases). This CDR3 contains 15 residues. V lost 2 bases to trimming and J lost 2 bases, with 12 bases between them. Germline lookup yields CDR1 MGHRA and CDR2 YSYEKL. The CDR3 protein is CASSQKAGPNTEAFF. The CDR3 coding sequence is TGCGCCAGCAGCCAAAAGGCAGGGCCCAACACTGAAGCTTTCTTT.

The chain employs TRBV5-5 and TRBJ1-5; 7 bases match TRBD1. Germline CDR1 reads SGHKS; CDR2 reads YYEKEE (reference sequence). CDR3 size: 15 residues. V shed 3 bases, J shed 3 bases, and the junction held 6 bases outside the gene matches. For the CDR3, the DNA is TGTGCCAGCAGCTCCGCAGACAGGGTCAATCAGCCCCAGCATTTT. It is translated as CASSSADRVNQPQHF.

This clone was observed a handful of times. V and J are TRBV5-1 and TRBJ2-2, with 11 bases aligning to TRBD2. This CDR3 spans 17 amino acids. Germline V CDR1 and CDR2: SGHRS, YFSETQ. The junction had 7 bases not matched to a gene; V was cut back by 2 bases and J by 4 bases. For the CDR3, the DNA is TGCGCCAGCAGCTTACAATTTAGCGGGAGGGCCACCGGGGAGCTGTTTTTT. It translates to CASSLQFSGRATGELFF.

The J gene is TRBJ1-4, the V gene TRBV7-9; no reliable D call. The V gene's germline CDR1 is SEHNR and CDR2 FQNEAQ (reference sequence). This CDR3 spans 14 amino acids. V was shortened by 5 bases and J by 7 bases, with 14 bases between the two germline ends. DNA for the CDR3: TGTGCCAGCAGCGAGCAGGCTGGAGGTGAAAAACTGTTTTTT. Protein: CASSEQAGGEKLFF. Based on the CDR3 plus reference TRBV7-9 and TRBJ1-4, the full variable domain is DTGVSQNPRHKITKRGQNVTFRCDPISEHNRLYWYRQTLGQGPEFLTYFQNEAQLEKSRLLSDRFSAERPKGSFSTLEIQRTEQGDSAMYLCASSEQAGGEKLFFGSGTQLSVL.

The chain couples TRBV12-5 to TRBJ2-4; TRBD2 is a possible D gene (5 bases). Trimming took 0 bases from V and 5 from J, leaving 17 bases between them. Looked up from germline, CDR1 is LGHNT and CDR2 is FRNRAP. There are 17 residues in the CDR3. The CDR3 coding sequence is TGTGCTAGTGGTTTGGTGAAAATTGGACTGAACGAAAACATTCAGTACTTC. Amino acids: CASGLVKIGLNENIQYF.

The rearrangement uses TRBV7-2 and TRBJ1-4; unclear D gene. Germline lookup yields CDR1 SGHTA and CDR2 FQGNSA. The CDR3 loop spans 14 amino acids. V lost 2 bases to trimming and J lost 4 bases, with 8 bases between them. DNA for the CDR3: TGTGCCAGCAGCTTATACACCAATAATGAAAAACTGTTTTTT. This translates into CASSLYTNNEKLFF.

J is TRBJ1-2 and V is TRBV5-1; D is perhaps TRBD1 (5 bases). The V and J ends lost 0 bases and 4 bases respectively, with 19 bases between them. The CDR3 consists of 17 residues. CDR1 and CDR2 from the germline V gene are SGHRS and YFSETQ. CDR3 in DNA: TGCGCCAGCAGCTTGGACTGGGCGGGGCACTCAACCTATGGCTACACCTTC. Translating gives CASSLDWAGHSTYGYTF.

The V and J genes are TRBV30 and TRBJ1-1; no clear D. V lost 0 bases, J lost 5 bases, and 4 bases lay in between. The CDR3 consists of 11 residues. Germline V lookup: CDR1 GTSNPN, CDR2 SVGIG (reference sequence). CDR3 in DNA: TGTGCCTGGAGTGTCGAGACTGAAGCTTTCTTT. Translating it yields CAWSVETEAFF.

This clone has only a few counts. The rearrangement links TRBV24-1 to TRBJ2-3; possibly TRBD1 for D (7 bases). Germline loops: CDR1 KGHDR, CDR2 SFDVKD. This CDR3 comprises 15 residues. The V end lost 4 bases, the J end lost 0 bases, and 10 bases lay between the germline ends. As DNA, the CDR3 is TGTGCCACCAGTGACTCAGGGGGGAGCACAGATACGCAGTATTTT. Its translation is CATSDSGGSTDTQYF.

The chain has TRBV7-3 and TRBJ2-3, with TRBD2 identical over 11 bases. The CDR3 has 17 amino acids. Germline V gives CDR1 SGHTA, CDR2 FQGTGA. The V gene end was trimmed by 5 bases and the J gene end by 2 bases; junction bases not matched to a gene: 9. This CDR3 reads CASSPGTSGFFTDTQYF. The CDR3 DNA sequence: TGTGCCAGCAGCCCCGGGACTAGCGGTTTTTTCACAGATACGCAGTATTTT.

J is TRBJ2-7 and V is TRBV10-3, with TRBD1 matching 11 bases. Germline CDR1 and CDR2: ENHRY and SYGVKD. This CDR3 is 15 amino acids long. V shed 4 bases and J 6 bases; nucleotides not matched to a gene: 8. CDR3 coding DNA: TGTGCCATCAGTGGGACAGGGGGCAATCCCACCGAGCAGTACTTC. This gives the protein CAISGTGGNPTEQYF.

The chain recombines TRBV12-3 or TRBV12-4 with TRBJ2-1, with unresolved D. The CDR3 is made up of 12 amino acids. The V end lost 5 bases, the J end lost 8 bases, and 10 bases lay between the germline ends. The CDR3 reads CASSRRADEQFF. CDR3 in DNA: TGTGCCAGCAGTCGTCGTGCGGATGAGCAGTTCTTC.